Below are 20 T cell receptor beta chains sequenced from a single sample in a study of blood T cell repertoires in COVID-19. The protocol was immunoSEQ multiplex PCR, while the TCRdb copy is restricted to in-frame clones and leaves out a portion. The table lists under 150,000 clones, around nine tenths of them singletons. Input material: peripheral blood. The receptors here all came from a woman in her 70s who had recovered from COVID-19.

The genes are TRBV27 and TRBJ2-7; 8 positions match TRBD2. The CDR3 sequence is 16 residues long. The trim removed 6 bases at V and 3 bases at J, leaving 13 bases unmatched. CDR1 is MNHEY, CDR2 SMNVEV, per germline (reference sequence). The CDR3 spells CASSRWTSRGDYEQYF. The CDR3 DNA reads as TGTGCCAGCAGCCGATGGACTAGCAGAGGGGACTACGAGCAGTACTTC.

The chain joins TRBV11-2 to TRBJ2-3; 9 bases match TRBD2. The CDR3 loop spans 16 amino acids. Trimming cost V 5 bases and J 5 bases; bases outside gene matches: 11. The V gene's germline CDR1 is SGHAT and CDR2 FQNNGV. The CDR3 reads CASSRTLAGWEDTQYF. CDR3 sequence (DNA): TGTGCCAGCAGCCGGACCCTAGCGGGATGGGAAGATACGCAGTATTTT. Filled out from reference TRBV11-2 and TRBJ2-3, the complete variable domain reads EAGVAQSPRYKIIEKRQSVAFWCNPISGHATLYWYQQILGQGPKLLIQFQNNGVVDDSQLPKDRFSAERLKGVDSTLKIQPAKLEDSAVYLCASSRTLAGWEDTQYFGPGTRLTVL.

The CDR3 loop is CASSLDGQGYGYTF. The CDR3 DNA follows: TGCGCCAGCAGCTTGGATGGACAGGGTTATGGCTACACCTTC. J is TRBJ1-2 and V is TRBV5-1, with 8 bases identical to TRBD1. The CDR3 runs 14 residues. The V gene end was trimmed by 0 bases and the J gene end by 5 bases; junction bases not matched to a gene: 3. The germline CDR1 and CDR2 sequences are SGHRS and YFSETQ.

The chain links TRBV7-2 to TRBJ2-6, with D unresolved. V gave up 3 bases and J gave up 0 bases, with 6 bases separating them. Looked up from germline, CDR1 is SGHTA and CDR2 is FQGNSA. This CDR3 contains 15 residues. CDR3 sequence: CASSFELSGANVLTF. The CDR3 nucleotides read TGTGCCAGCAGCTTCGAGCTCTCTGGGGCCAACGTCCTGACTTTC.

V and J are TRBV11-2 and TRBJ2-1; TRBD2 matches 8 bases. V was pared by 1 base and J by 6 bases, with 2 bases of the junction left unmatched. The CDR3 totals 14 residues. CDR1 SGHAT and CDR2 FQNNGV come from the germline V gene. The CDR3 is CASSLVLAGNEQFF. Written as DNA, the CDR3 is TGTGCCAGCAGCTTAGTCCTAGCGGGCAATGAGCAGTTCTTC.

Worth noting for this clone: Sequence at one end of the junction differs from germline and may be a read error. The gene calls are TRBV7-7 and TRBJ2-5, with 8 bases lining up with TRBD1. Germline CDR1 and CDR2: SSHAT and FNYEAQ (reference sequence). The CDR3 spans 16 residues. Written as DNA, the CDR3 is TGTGCTAGCAGCACCGGACAGGGTGGAAAGGGGGAGACCCAGTACTTC. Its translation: CASSTGQGGKGETQYF.

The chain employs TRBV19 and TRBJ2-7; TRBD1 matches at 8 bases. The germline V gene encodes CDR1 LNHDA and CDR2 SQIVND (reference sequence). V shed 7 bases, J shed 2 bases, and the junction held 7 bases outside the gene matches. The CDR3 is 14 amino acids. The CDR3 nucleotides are TGTGCCAGTACAACCGGGACAGGCGCCTACGAGCAGTACTTC. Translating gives CASTTGTGAYEQYF.

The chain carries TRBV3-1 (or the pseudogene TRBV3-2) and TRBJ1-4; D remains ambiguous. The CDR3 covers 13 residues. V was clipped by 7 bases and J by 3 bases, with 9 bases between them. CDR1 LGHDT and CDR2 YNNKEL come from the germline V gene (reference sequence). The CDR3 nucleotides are TGTGCCAGCAAGGGCGGGGCTAATGAAAAACTGTTTTTT. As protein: CASKGGANEKLFF.

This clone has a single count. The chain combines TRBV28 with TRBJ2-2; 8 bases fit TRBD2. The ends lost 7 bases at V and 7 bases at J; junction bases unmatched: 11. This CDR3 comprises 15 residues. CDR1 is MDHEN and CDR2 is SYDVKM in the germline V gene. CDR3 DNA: TGTGCCAGCATCAGCAGTGGGACTAGGGGCGGGGAGCTGTTTTTT. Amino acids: CASISSGTRGGELFF.

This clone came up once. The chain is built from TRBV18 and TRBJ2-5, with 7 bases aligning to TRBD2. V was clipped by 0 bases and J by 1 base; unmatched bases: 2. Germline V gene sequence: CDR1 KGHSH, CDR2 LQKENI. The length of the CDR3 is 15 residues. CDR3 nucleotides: TGTGCCAGCTCACCACCATGGGGGGGCCAAGAGACCCAGTACTTC. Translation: CASSPPWGGQETQYF.

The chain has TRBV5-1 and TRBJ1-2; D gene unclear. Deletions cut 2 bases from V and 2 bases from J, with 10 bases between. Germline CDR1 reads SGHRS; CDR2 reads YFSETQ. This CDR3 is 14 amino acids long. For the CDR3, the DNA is TGCGCCAGCAGCTTCACAGCGGAAAACTATGGCTACACCTTC. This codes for CASSFTAENYGYTF.

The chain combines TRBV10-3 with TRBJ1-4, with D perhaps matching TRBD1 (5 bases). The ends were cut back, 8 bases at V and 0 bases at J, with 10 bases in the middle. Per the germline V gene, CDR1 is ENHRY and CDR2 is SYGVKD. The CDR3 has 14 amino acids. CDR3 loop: CAIRRQTTNEKLFF. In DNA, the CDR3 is TGTGCCATCCGGAGACAGACAACTAATGAAAAACTGTTTTTT.

This chain's CDR3 is CASSGQSFVGELFF. Here the CDR3 DNA reads TGTGCCAGCAGTGGACAGTCCTTTGTCGGGGAGCTGTTTTTT. The chain couples TRBV6-4 to TRBJ2-2, with D maybe TRBD1 (5 bases). V was cut by 4 bases and J by 7 bases, with 13 bases left in between. CDR1 is MRHNA and CDR2 is SNTAGT in the germline V gene. The CDR3 totals 14 residues.

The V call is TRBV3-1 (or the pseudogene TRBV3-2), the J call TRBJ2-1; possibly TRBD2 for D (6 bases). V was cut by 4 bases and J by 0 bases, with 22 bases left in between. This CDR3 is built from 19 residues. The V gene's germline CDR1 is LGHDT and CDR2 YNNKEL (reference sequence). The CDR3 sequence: CASSPRGWREDPSYNEQFF. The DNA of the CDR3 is TGTGCCAGCAGCCCTCGGGGGTGGCGCGAGGACCCCTCCTACAATGAGCAGTTCTTC.

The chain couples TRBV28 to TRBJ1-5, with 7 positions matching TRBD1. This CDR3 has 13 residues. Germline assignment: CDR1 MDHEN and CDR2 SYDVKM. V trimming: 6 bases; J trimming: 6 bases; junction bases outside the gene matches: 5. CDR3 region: CASSGGGSQPQHF. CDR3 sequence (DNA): TGTGCCAGCAGCGGAGGGGGCTCTCAGCCCCAGCATTTT.

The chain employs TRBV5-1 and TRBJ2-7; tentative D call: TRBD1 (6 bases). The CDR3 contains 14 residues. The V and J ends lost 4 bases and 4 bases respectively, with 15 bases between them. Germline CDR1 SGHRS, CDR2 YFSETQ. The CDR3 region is CASSPRTDPYEQYF. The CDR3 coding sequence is TGCGCCAGCAGCCCCCGGACAGATCCTTACGAGCAGTACTTC.

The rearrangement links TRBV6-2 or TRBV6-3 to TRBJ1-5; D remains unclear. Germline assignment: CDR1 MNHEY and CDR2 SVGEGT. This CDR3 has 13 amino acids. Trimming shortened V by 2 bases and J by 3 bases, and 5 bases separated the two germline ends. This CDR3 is CASSYRDNQPQHF. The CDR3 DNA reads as TGTGCCAGCAGTTACCGGGACAATCAGCCCCAGCATTTT.

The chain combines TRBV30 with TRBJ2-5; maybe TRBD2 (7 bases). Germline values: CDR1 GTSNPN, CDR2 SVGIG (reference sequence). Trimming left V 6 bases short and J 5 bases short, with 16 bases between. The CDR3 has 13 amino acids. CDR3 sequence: CACRGGGLETQYF. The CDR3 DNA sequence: TGTGCCTGCCGAGGGGGGGGGCTGGAGACCCAGTACTTC.

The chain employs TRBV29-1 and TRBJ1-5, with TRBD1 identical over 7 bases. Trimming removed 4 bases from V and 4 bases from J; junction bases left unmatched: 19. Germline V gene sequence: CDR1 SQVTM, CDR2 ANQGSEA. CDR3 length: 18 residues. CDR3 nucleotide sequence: TGCAGCGTTGCAGGACAGGCTCTTGGGGGTGAGGGGAATCAGCCCCAGCATTTT. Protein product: CSVAGQALGGEGNQPQHF.

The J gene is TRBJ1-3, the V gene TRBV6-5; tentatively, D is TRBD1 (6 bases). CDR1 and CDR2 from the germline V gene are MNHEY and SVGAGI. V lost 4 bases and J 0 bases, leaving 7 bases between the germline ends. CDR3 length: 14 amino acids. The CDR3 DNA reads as TGTGCCAGCAGTTGGGGGCGCTCTGGAAACACCATATATTTT. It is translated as CASSWGRSGNTIYF.